The clone carrying this T cell receptor beta chain has a handful of counts. Antigen unknown. TCRdb itself ran the reads through MiXCR, one entry per CDR3 protein. In the table there are more than 650,000 distinct CDR3 sequences, less than 40% of which are singletons. Deletions cut 6 bases from V and 5 bases from J, with 21 bases between. The CDR3 is made up of 16 amino acids. In germline, CDR1 is MNHEY, CDR2 SMNVEV (reference sequence). These data originate in a study of T cell repertoires in cytomegalovirus infection. For the study at large: Public TCR beta signature analysis indicated the presence of both CMV infection and matching HLA type. Study conclusions and caveats: Clonotypes of TCR beta that were HLA-C-restricted and CMV-specific dominated the ex vivo response. The cumulative frequency of public TCR beta families distinguished individuals who carried CMV together with the relevant HLA.

This rearrangement joins TRBV27 to TRBJ2-3; D ambiguous. The sequencing input was PBMCs. The receptor comes from a human donor in good health (CMV status not recorded). Some clones in this sample may be carry-over from other donors' samples. The CDR3 is CASSQTLGIRQDTQYF. DNA of the CDR3: TGTGCCAGCAGCCAAACCCTGGGGATAAGACAAGATACGCAGTATTTT.